Reported below is one T cell receptor beta chain. Its cognate antigen is unknown. The data derive from a study of CD8 T cells in Susac syndrome. Study conclusions and caveats: The study acknowledged a relatively small number of individuals in its TCR sequencing and HLA analysis.

TCR beta from blood CD8+ and CD4+ T cells was sequenced. It was treatment-naive patients with stable or active relapsing-remitting disease who made up the multiple sclerosis controls. Through negative isolation, CD4+ and CD8+ T cells were obtained, while TEMRA cells were enriched using FACS. When the RNA was reverse transcribed, random hexamers were used with an input of about 0.5 to 1 ug. TCRdb re-derived calls from the immunoSEQ multiplex PCR reads in MiXCR, one entry per CDR3 protein. The sample lists approximately 180,000 distinct CDR3 sequences, 90% to 96% occurring once. CDR1 and CDR2 from the germline V gene are MNHEY and SVGAGI. The CDR3 consists of 13 residues. Trimming shortened V by 5 bases and J by 2 bases, and 9 bases separated the two germline ends.

Sample: CD4+ T cells from PBMCs. The V call is TRBV6-5, the J call TRBJ1-1; D not certain. The sequence was obtained from a human donor with multiple sclerosis. CDR3 in amino acids: CASSEVRNTEAFF. In DNA, the CDR3 is TGTGCCAGCAGTGAGGTTCGAAACACTGAAGCTTTCTTT.